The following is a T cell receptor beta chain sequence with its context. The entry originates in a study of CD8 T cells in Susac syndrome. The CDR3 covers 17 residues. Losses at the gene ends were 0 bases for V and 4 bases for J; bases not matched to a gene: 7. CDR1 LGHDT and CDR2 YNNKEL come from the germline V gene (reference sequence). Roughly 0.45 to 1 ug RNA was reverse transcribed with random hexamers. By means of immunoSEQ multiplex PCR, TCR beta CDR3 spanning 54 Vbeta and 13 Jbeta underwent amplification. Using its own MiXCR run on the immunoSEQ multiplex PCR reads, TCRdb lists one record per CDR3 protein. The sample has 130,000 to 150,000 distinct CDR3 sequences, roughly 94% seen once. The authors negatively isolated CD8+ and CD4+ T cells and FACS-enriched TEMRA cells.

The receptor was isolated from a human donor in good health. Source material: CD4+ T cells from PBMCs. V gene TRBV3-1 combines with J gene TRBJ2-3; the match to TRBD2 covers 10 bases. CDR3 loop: CASSQDKLAGWPDTQYF. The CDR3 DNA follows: TGTGCCAGCAGCCAAGATAAACTAGCGGGATGGCCAGATACGCAGTATTTT.